This TCR beta chain was recovered during a study of CXCR3-negative and CXCR3-positive naive CD8 T cells. Study outcomes and limitations: Naive cells positive for CXCR3 carried more hydrophobic TRB CDR3s than CXCR3-negative ones. CXCR3-negative and CXCR3-positive naive cells shared comparable TRBV-TRBJ usage, but memory cells did not.

The TRB cDNA libraries were prepared by 5' RACE with UMI labels. TCRdb reanalyzed the 5' RACE reads, giving one entry per CDR3 protein sequence and no DNA. The sample has tens of thousands of distinct CDR3 sequences; the top ten hold 0.95% to 1.4%. On this clonotype: Its target is not known.

Germline V gives CDR1 SGHTA, CDR2 FQGNSA. The CDR3 runs to 12 residues. The TCR originated in a human donor in good health. Some clones in this sample may be carry-over from other donors' samples. This chain connects TRBV7-2 to TRBJ2-1; the TRBD1 assignment by TCRdb is unverifiable without DNA. The specimen sequenced was naive CXCR3- CD8+ T cells from blood. Subset defined: CD45RO-CCR7+CD27+CD95- naive CD8+ T cells lacking CXCR3 (TNR3-). The CDR3 region is CASSTPGNEQFF.